This record looks at one T cell receptor beta chain sequence and its context. Its specificity is unknown. All patients picked for sequencing had shown, by flow cytometry, an expansion of CD8+CD57+ cells. The patients, all of them, had severe acquired aplastic anemia. Blood samples were obtained from patients who had received no prior therapy. This specimen belongs to a study of CD8+CD57+ T cells in acquired aplastic anemia. Study-wide findings and caveats: Overlapping CD8+ CDR3 repertoires of patients and controls contained approximately 29 shared sequences. CD8+ Simpson's diversity in patients was not significantly different from that in controls.

According to the study, genomic DNA was the template for TCR beta VDJ and CDR3 profiling. TCRdb itself ran the reads through MiXCR, one entry per CDR3 protein. The table lists about 200,000 distinct CDR3 sequences, under 55% of them singletons. The receptor was derived from a human donor with aplastic anemia. Sequenced input: sorted CD4+, CD8+, or CD8+CD57+ T cells (not recorded which) from PBMCs.

CDR3 sequence (DNA): TGTGCCAGCAGGTCCAGGGGTGTCACTGAAGCTTTCTTT. It translates to CASRSRGVTEAFF. The chain has TRBV12-3 or TRBV12-4 and TRBJ1-1; perhaps TRBD1 as D (6 bases). This CDR3 contains 13 residues. V lost 6 bases and J 4 bases, leaving 12 bases between the germline ends.